This T cell receptor beta chain was recorded in a study of blood T cell repertoires in COVID-19. Study as a whole: Specimens from acute and convalescent COVID-19 originated in the United States, Italy and Spain. The cDNA or gDNA used as material had been derived from T cells, B-cell-depleted T cells, or PBMCs.

In its sample, this clone was seen once. In the source study's methods: Amplification of reference gene primers was used by the study to estimate nucleated cell counts. Profiling relied on immunoSEQ multiplex PCR, and the TCRdb table lists in-frame clones only, not all of them. V, J and clone size were drawn from that table, and D and trimming were deduced from the DNA. This table holds 15,000 to 20,000 clones, 90% to 95% found once. Sequenced input: peripheral blood. This receptor was obtained from a human donor in a cohort sampled during active COVID-19.

CDR3 sequence: CASSYPPTSVGTDTQYF. The CDR3 DNA reads TGTGCCAGCAGCTACCCCCCGACTAGTGTAGGCACAGATACGCAGTATTTT. The V and J genes are TRBV7-2 and TRBJ2-3; possible D gene TRBD2, 6 bases. The CDR3 has 17 residues. Per germline, CDR1 SGHTA and CDR2 FQGNSA. The V gene lost 4 bases and the J gene lost 1 base, with 18 bases spanning the gap.